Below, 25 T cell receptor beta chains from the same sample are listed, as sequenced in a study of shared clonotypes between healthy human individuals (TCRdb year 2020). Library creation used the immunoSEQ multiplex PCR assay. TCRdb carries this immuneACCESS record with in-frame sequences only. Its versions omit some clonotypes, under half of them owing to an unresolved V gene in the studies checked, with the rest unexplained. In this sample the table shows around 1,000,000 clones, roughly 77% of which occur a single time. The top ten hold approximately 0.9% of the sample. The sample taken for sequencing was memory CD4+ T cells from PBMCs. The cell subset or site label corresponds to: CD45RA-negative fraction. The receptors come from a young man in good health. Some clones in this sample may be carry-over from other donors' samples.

The CDR3 is CASSFTGTSGLGEQFF. The CDR3 bases are TGCGCCAGCAGCTTCACAGGGACTAGCGGTTTGGGTGAGCAGTTCTTC. This chain uses TRBV5-1 with TRBJ2-1, with 11 bases that match TRBD2. V was pared by 2 bases and J by 9 bases, with 10 bases of the junction left unmatched. The germline CDR1 and CDR2 sequences are SGHRS and YFSETQ. The CDR3 runs to 16 residues.

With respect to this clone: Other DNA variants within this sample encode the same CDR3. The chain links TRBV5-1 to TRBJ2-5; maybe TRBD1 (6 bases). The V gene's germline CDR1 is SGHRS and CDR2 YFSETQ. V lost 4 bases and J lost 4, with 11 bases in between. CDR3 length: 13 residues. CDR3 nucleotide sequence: TGCGCCAGCAGCCTGGGGGCGGCAGAGACCCAGTACTTC. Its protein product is CASSLGAAETQYF. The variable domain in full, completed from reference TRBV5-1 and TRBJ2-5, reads KAGVTQTPRYLIKTRGQQVTLSCSPISGHRSVSWYQQTPGQGLQFLFEYFSETQRNKGNFPGRFSGRQFSNSRSEMNVSTLELGDSALYLCASSLGAAETQYFGPGTRLLVL.

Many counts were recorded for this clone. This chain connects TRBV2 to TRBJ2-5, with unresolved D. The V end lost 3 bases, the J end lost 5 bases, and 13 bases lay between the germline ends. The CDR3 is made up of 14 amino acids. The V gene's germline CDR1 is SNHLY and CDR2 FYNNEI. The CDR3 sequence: CASSEIKGWETQYF. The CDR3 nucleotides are TGTGCCAGCAGTGAGATCAAGGGTTGGGAGACCCAGTACTTC. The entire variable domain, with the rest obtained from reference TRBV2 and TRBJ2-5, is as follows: EPEVTQTPSHQVTQMGQEVILRCVPISNHLYFYWYRQILGQKVEFLVSFYNNEISEKSEIFDDQFSVERPDGSNFTLKIRSTKLEDSAMYFCASSEIKGWETQYFGPGTRLLVL.

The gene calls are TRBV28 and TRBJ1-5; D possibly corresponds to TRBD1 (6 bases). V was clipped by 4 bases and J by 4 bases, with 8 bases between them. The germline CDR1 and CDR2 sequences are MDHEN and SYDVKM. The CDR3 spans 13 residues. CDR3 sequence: CASSSGQNQPQHF. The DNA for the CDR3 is TGTGCCAGCAGTTCCGGACAGAATCAGCCCCAGCATTTT.

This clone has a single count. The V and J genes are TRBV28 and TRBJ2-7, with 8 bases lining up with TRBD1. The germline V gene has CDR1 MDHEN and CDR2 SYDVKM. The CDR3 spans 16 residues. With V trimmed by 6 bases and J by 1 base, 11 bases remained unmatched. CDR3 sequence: CASSPIAGTGSYEQYF. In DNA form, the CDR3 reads TGTGCCAGCAGCCCAATTGCCGGGACAGGTTCCTACGAGCAGTACTTC. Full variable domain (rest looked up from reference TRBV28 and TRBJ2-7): DVKVTQSSRYLVKRTGEKVFLECVQDMDHENMFWYRQDPGLGLRLIYFSYDVKMKEKGDIPEGYSVSREKKERFSLILESASTNQTSMYLCASSPIAGTGSYEQYFGPGTRLTVT.

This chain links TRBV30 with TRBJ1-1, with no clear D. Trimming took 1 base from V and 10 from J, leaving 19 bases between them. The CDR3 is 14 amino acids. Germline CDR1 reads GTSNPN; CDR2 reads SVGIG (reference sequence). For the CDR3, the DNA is TGTGCCTGGAGTGGATTCACCAGAACTGACCTAGCTTTCTTT. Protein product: CAWSGFTRTDLAFF.

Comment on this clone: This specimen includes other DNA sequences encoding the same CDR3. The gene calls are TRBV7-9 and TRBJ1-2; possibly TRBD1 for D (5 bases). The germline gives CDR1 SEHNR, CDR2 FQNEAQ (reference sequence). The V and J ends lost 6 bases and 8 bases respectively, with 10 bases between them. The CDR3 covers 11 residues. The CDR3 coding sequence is TGTGCCAGCAGTTTGGGGGGAGGCTACACCTTC. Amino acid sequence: CASSLGGGYTF.

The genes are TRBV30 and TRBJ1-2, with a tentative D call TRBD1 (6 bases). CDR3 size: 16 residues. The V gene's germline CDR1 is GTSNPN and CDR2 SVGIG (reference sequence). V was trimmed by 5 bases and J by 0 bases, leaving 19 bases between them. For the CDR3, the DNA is TGTGCCTGGCGGAGGGGCACAGGGTTAGCTAACTATGGCTACACCTTC. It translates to CAWRRGTGLANYGYTF.

The CDR3, as DNA: TGTGCCAGCAACCATGACAGAGGCAGCAATCAGCCCCAGCATTTT. Its protein product is CASNHDRGSNQPQHF. The J gene is TRBJ1-5, the V gene TRBV28; D might be TRBD1 (5 bases). Germline CDR1 reads MDHEN; CDR2 reads SYDVKM. With 7 bases removed from V and 1 base from J, the gap between germline ends came to 14 bases. The CDR3 runs to 15 residues.

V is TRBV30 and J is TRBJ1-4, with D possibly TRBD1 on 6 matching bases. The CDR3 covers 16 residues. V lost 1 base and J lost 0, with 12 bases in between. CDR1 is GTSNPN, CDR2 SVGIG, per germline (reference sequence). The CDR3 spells CAWSGTDSSTNEKLFF. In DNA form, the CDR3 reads TGTGCCTGGAGTGGGACAGACAGTTCAACTAATGAAAAACTGTTTTTT.

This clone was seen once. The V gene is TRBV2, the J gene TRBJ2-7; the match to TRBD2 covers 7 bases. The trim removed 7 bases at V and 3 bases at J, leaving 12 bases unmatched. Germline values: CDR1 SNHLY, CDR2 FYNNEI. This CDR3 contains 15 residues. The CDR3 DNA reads TGTGCCAGCACTTCGAGATTGACTAGCCTCTACGAGCAGTACTTC. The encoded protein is CASTSRLTSLYEQYF. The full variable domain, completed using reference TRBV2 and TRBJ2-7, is EPEVTQTPSHQVTQMGQEVILRCVPISNHLYFYWYRQILGQKVEFLVSFYNNEISEKSEIFDDQFSVERPDGSNFTLKIRSTKLEDSAMYFCASTSRLTSLYEQYFGPGTRLTVT.

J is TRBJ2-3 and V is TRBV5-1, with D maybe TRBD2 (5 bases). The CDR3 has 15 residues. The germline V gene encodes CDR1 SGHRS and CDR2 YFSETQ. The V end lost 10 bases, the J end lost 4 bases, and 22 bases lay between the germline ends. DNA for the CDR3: TGCGCCGGTCCAGGTGGGAGTAGGAGCTCAGATACGCAGTATTTT. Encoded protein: CAGPGGSRSSDTQYF.

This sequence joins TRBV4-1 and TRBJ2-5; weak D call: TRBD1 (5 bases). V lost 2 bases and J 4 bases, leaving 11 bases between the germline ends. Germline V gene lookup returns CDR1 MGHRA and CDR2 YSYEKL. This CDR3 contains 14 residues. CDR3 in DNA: TGCGCCAGCAGCCAACAGGGTTGGGGAGAGACCCAGTACTTC. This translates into CASSQQGWGETQYF.

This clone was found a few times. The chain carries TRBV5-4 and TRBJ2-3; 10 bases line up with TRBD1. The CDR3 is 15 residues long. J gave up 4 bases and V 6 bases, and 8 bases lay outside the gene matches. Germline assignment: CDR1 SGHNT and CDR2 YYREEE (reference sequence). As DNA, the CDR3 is TGTGCCAGCACCGTCCGGGACAGGGGTCCAGATACGCAGTATTTT. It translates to CASTVRDRGPDTQYF.

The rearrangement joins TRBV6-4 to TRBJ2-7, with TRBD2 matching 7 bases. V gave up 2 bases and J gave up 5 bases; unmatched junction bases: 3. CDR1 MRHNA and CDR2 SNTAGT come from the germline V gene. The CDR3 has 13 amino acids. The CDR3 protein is CASSDREGDEQYF. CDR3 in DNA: TGTGCCAGCAGTGACAGGGAGGGTGACGAGCAGTACTTC.

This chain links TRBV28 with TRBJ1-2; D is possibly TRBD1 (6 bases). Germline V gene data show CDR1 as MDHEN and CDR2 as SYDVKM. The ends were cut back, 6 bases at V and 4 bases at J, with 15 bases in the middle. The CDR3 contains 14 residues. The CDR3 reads CASRQTGSSYGYTF. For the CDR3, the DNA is TGTGCCAGCAGGCAGACAGGTAGTAGCTATGGCTACACCTTC.

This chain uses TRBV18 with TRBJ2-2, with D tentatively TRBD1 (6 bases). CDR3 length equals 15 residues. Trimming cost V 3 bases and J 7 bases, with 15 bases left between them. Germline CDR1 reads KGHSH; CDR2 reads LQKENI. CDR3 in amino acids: CASSPPTGSNGELFF. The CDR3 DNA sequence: TGTGCCAGCTCACCCCCAACAGGGTCGAACGGGGAGCTGTTTTTT.

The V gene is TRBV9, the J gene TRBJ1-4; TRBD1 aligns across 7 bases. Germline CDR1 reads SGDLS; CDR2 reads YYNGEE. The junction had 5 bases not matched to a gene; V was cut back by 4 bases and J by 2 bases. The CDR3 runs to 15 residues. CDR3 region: CASSPQDRTNEKLFF. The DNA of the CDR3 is TGTGCCAGCAGCCCCCAGGACAGGACTAATGAAAAACTGTTTTTT.

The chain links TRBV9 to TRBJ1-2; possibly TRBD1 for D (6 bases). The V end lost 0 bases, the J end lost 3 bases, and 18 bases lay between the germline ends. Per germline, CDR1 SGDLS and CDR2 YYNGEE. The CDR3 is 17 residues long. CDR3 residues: CASSVDPNTGTDYGYTF. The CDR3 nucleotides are TGTGCCAGCAGCGTAGACCCCAATACAGGGACCGACTATGGCTACACCTTC.

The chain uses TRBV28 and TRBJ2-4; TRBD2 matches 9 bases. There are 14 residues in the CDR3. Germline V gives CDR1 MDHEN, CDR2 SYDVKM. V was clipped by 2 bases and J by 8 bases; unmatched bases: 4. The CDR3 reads CASSLLAGMHIQYF. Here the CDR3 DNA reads TGTGCCAGCAGTTTACTAGCGGGAATGCACATTCAGTACTTC.

The CDR3, as DNA: TGTGCCAGCAGTCCGGGACGACATAGCAATCAGCCCCAGCATTTT. Its protein product is CASSPGRHSNQPQHF. The rearrangement joins TRBV6-6 to TRBJ1-5; maybe TRBD1 (5 bases). The CDR3 is 15 residues long. V lost 5 bases to trimming and J lost 0 bases, with 11 bases between them. CDR1 MNHNY and CDR2 SVGAGI come from the germline V gene (reference sequence).

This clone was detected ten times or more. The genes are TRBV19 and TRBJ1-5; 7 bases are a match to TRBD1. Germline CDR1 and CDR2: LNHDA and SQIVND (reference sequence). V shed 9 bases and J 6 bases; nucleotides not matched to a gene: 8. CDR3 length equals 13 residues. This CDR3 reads CARSGTVIQPQHF. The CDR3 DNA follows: TGTGCCAGAAGCGGGACAGTGATTCAGCCCCAGCATTTT.

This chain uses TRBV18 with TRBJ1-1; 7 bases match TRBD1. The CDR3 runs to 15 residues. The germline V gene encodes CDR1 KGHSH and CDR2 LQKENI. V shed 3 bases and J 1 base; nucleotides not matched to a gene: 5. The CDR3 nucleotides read TGTGCCAGCTCACCTCTACAGGGGTCGAACACTGAAGCTTTCTTT. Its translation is CASSPLQGSNTEAFF.

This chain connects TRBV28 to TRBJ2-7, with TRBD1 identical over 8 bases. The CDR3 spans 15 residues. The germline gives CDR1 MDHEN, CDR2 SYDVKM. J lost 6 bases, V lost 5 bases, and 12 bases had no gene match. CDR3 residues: CASSLGQGSVREQYF. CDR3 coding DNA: TGTGCCAGCAGTCTCGGACAGGGTAGCGTTCGCGAGCAGTACTTC.

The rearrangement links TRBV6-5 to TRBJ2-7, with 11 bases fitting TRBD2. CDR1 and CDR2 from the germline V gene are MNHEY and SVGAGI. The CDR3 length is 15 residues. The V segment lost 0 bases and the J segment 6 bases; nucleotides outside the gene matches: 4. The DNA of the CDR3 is TGTGCCAGCAGTTACTCTAGCGGGAGGGCCTCCGAGCAGTACTTC. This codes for CASSYSSGRASEQYF.